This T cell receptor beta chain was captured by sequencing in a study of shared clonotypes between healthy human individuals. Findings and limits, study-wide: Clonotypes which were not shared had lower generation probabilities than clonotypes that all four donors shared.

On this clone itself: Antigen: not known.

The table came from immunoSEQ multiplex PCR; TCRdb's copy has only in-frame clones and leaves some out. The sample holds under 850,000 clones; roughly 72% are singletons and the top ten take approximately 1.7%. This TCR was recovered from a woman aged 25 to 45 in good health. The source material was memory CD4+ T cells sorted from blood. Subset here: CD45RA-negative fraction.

Here the CDR3 reads CASSPIGDYEQYF. The DNA for the CDR3 is TGTGCCAGCAGCCCCATAGGGGACTACGAGCAGTACTTC. V is TRBV7-9 and J is TRBJ2-7; weak D call: TRBD1 (5 bases). Trimming cost V 5 bases and J 3 bases, with 11 bases left between them. The CDR3 totals 13 residues. Germline V CDR1 and CDR2: SEHNR, FQNEAQ (reference sequence).